The rows below give T cell receptor beta chains drawn from one sample of a study of shared clonotypes between healthy human individuals. The protocol was immunoSEQ multiplex PCR, while the TCRdb copy is restricted to in-frame clones and leaves out a portion. The top ten clones hold approximately 0.13% of a sample with some 2,000,000 clones, roughly 94% of them seen once. What was sequenced was naive CD4+ T cells sorted from blood. The receptors originated from a man younger than 35 in good health. CDR3s include the opening cysteine and the closing phenylalanine or tryptophan. Each record gives: V gene, J gene, D gene, clone size, CDR3 DNA, CDR3 protein. The D gene is left open where the match is weak. Some rows mark clone size as missing; the rest say once, few, many or name a class of expanded clone.

>TRBV2|TRBJ1-1|NA|NA
TGTGCCAGCAGTGAACGTAATAAAGCTTTCTTT
CASSERNKAFF
>TRBV6-5|TRBJ2-5|NA|NA
TGTGCCAGCAGTTTGGGGACTCGGGAGACCCAGTACTTC
CASSLGTRETQYF
>TRBV28|TRBJ1-5|TRBD1|NA
TGTGCCAGCAGTTTAGTTGGTGCAGGGGGAAATCAGCCCCAGCATTTT
CASSLVGAGGNQPQHF
>TRBV28|TRBJ1-4|NA|NA
TGTGCCAGCAGTCCCTCCGACTCTAAACTGTTTTTT
CASSPSDSKLFF
>TRBV5-4|TRBJ1-2|TRBD1|NA
TGTGCCAGCAGCACCACAGGGGGAGATGGCTACACCTTC
CASSTTGGDGYTF
>TRBV6-1|TRBJ1-6|TRBD1|NA
TGTGCCAGCAGGACAGGGGGCGGTTCACCCCTCCACTTT
CASRTGGGSPLHF
>TRBV5-1|TRBJ2-3|NA|few
TGCGCCAGCAGCTATAGCGGTTTCGACGTGGATACGCAGTATTTT
CASSYSGFDVDTQYF
>TRBV30|TRBJ1-4|NA|NA
TGTGCCTGGAGTGTAATCCCCGGGGGCAGTCATGAAAAACTGTTTTTT
CAWSVIPGGSHEKLFF
>TRBV30|TRBJ1-1|NA|NA
TGTGCCTGGTCCTTGGGGCGCACTAACACTGAAGCTTTCTTT
CAWSLGRTNTEAFF
>TRBV18|TRBJ2-7|NA|NA
TGTGCCAGCTCACCACGGCTTTTTGGGACTTCCTACGAGCAGTACTTC
CASSPRLFGTSYEQYF
>TRBV7-9|TRBJ2-5|NA|NA
TGTGCCAGCAGCCTGGGTACGGTAACGCAAGAGACCCAGTACTTC
CASSLGTVTQETQYF
>TRBV30|TRBJ2-7|NA|NA
TGTGCCTGGACCCAGTGGTCTCTGGCCTACGAGCAGTACTTC
CAWTQWSLAYEQYF
>TRBV29-1|TRBJ1-1|NA|NA
TGCAGCGTTGTTCGGGGCACTGAAGCTTTCTTT
CSVVRGTEAFF
>TRBV10-1|TRBJ2-2|TRBD2|NA
TGCGCCAGCAGTGTTTTCGGGCTAGCGGGACTGAACACCGGGGAGCTGTTTTTT
CASSVFGLAGLNTGELFF
>TRBV6-5|TRBJ2-7|TRBD1|NA
TGTGCCAGCAGTGCCCGGACAGGCGGCTACGAGCAGTACTTC
CASSARTGGYEQYF
>TRBV7-9|TRBJ2-1|NA|NA
TGTGCCAGCAGCCGGGAGAATGAGCAGTTCTTC
CASSRENEQFF
>TRBV6-5|TRBJ2-5|TRBD1|once
TGTGCCAGCAGTTACTCGGCGACAGGGCAAGAGACCCAGTACTTC
CASSYSATGQETQYF
>TRBV10-3|TRBJ1-1|NA|NA
TGTGCCAGCAGTCCCCTTATCCGGCTTGGCACTGAAGCTTTCTTT
CASSPLIRLGTEAFF
>TRBV5-1|TRBJ2-7|NA|once
TGCGCCAGCAGCCTAGAACCTTACGAGCAGTACTTC
CASSLEPYEQYF
>TRBV30|TRBJ2-5|NA|NA
TGTGCCTGGAGTGCTGCTAGCCTAGAACAGACCCAGTACTTC
CAWSAASLEQTQYF
>TRBV15|TRBJ1-2|NA|NA
TGTGCCACCAGCAGAGGTGGAGGGTATGGCTACACCTTC
CATSRGGGYGYTF
>TRBV30|TRBJ2-4|NA|NA
TGTGCCTGGAGTCCAGGGTTTGCCAAAAACATTCAGTACTTC
CAWSPGFAKNIQYF
>TRBV30|TRBJ1-2|NA|NA
TGTGCCTGGAGAGCCACAGGGAGCGGCTACACCTTC
CAWRATGSGYTF
>TRBV7-2|TRBJ1-4|TRBD1|NA
TGTGCTAGCAGCTTACAGGGGGCAGCTAATGAAAAACTGTTTTTT
CASSLQGAANEKLFF
>TRBV6-5|TRBJ2-1|TRBD2|NA
TGTGCCAGCAGTTATCTACTAGCGGGAAGTGAGCAGTTCTTC
CASSYLLAGSEQFF
>TRBV14|TRBJ2-3|NA|NA
TGTGCCAGCGGAGTGAGCGATACGCAGTATTTT
CASGVSDTQYF
>TRBV25-1|TRBJ2-5|NA|NA
TGTGCCAGCACCCAAAAACGTGGGAACGGCAAAGAGACCCAGTACTTC
CASTQKRGNGKETQYF
>TRBV5-1|TRBJ2-3|NA|NA
TGCGCCAGCAGCTTGGGTGCCTCCTCTAGCACAGATACGCAGTATTTT
CASSLGASSSTDTQYF